This is a list of T cell receptor beta chains from one sample in a study of blood T cell repertoires in COVID-19. Method: immunoSEQ multiplex PCR; TCRdb's copy keeps in-frame clones and lacks some. The table includes about 250,000 clones, around 85% detected once. Sequenced: peripheral blood. The source is an elderly man with acute or convalescent COVID-19. The CDR3 runs from the conserved cysteine through the conserved F or W. The D gene is left open where the match is weak. Clone size, where shown, is once, few, many, or a class for clones that have expanded.

D: .; J: TRBJ1-2; V: TRBV10-1; size: .; CDR3: CASSETGYGYTF; DNA: TGCGCCAGCAGTGAAACAGGGTATGGCTACACCTTC
D: TRBD2; J: TRBJ2-3; V: TRBV6-5; size: .; CDR3: CASSYSGAGGTDTQYF; DNA: TGTGCCAGCAGTTACTCAGGGGCGGGAGGCACAGATACGCAGTATTTT
D: TRBD2; J: TRBJ2-3; V: TRBV3-1/TRBV3-2; size: .; CDR3: CASSRTSGSGTDTQYF; DNA: TGTGCCAGCAGCCGGACTAGCGGGAGTGGTACAGATACGCAGTATTTT
D: .; J: TRBJ1-1; V: TRBV5-1; size: once; CDR3: CASSLMSTRMNTEAFF; DNA: TGCGCCAGCAGCTTAATGTCAACCAGGATGAACACTGAAGCTTTCTTT
D: TRBD1; J: TRBJ1-2; V: TRBV28; size: .; CDR3: CASTDREHGYTF; DNA: TGTGCCAGCACGGACAGGGAGCATGGCTACACCTTC
D: .; J: TRBJ1-5; V: TRBV15; size: .; CDR3: CATQGYSNQPQHF; DNA: TGTGCCACACAGGGTTATAGCAATCAGCCCCAGCATTTT
D: TRBD1; J: TRBJ2-6; V: TRBV12-5; size: once; CDR3: CASGLVRKGGLNSGANVLTF; DNA: TGTGCTAGTGGTTTGGTACGCAAAGGGGGCCTTAACTCTGGGGCCAACGTCCTGACTTTC
D: .; J: TRBJ2-7; V: TRBV18; size: .; CDR3: CASSPTQGTEQYF; DNA: TGTGCCAGCTCACCAACACAGGGAACCGAGCAGTACTTC
D: TRBD2; J: TRBJ2-1; V: TRBV4-1; size: once; CDR3: CASSPGLAATSYNEQFF; DNA: TGCGCCAGCAGCCCGGGACTAGCTGCTACCTCCTACAATGAGCAGTTCTTC
D: .; J: TRBJ2-7; V: TRBV10-3; size: .; CDR3: CAISDYPYEQYF; DNA: TGTGCCATCAGTGACTACCCCTACGAGCAGTACTTC
D: .; J: TRBJ2-1; V: TRBV6-5; size: .; CDR3: CASSYVERQFF; DNA: TGTGCCAGCAGTTACGTGGAGCGGCAGTTCTTC
D: TRBD1; J: TRBJ1-5; V: TRBV24-1; size: .; CDR3: CATSESGTGSNQPQHF; DNA: TGTGCCACCAGTGAATCGGGGACAGGTAGCAATCAGCCCCAGCATTTT
D: .; J: TRBJ2-7; V: TRBV28; size: .; CDR3: CASTVPLRDEQYF; DNA: TGTGCCAGCACCGTCCCGTTAAGAGACGAGCAGTACTTC
D: .; J: TRBJ2-7; V: TRBV14; size: .; CDR3: CASSPTRDLYEQYF; DNA: TGTGCCAGCAGCCCGACCCGGGACTTATACGAGCAGTACTTC
D: .; J: TRBJ1-1; V: TRBV3-1/TRBV3-2; size: .; CDR3: CASSLTGRGQNTEAFF; DNA: TGTGCCAGCAGTCTCACAGGGAGGGGACAGAACACTGAAGCTTTCTTT
D: TRBD1; J: TRBJ1-6; V: TRBV7-9; size: many; CDR3: CASSARDRGNSPLHF; DNA: TGTGCCAGCAGCGCTAGGGACAGGGGTAATTCACCCCTCCACTTT
D: .; J: TRBJ1-6; V: TRBV6-5; size: .; CDR3: CASRHPENSPLHF; DNA: TGTGCCAGCAGACACCCGGAGAATTCACCCCTCCACTTT
D: .; J: TRBJ1-6; V: TRBV28; size: .; CDR3: CASSLSAGVINSPLHF; DNA: TGTGCCAGCAGTTTATCGGCAGGGGTTATTAATTCACCCCTCCACTTT
D: TRBD2; J: TRBJ2-7; V: TRBV24-1; size: .; CDR3: CATSDSRTSSYEQYF; DNA: TGTGCCACCAGTGATTCGAGGACTAGCTCCTACGAGCAGTACTTC
D: .; J: TRBJ1-4; V: TRBV28; size: .; CDR3: CASSEGDPGEKLFF; DNA: TGTGCCAGCAGTGAGGGTGATCCAGGCGAAAAACTGTTTTTT
D: TRBD1; J: TRBJ2-7; V: TRBV6-5; size: .; CDR3: CASSPWTGSGYEQYF; DNA: TGTGCCAGCAGTCCGTGGACAGGGTCTGGCTACGAGCAGTACTTC
D: .; J: TRBJ2-5; V: TRBV28; size: .; CDR3: CASTPRIQETQYF; DNA: TGTGCCAGCACCCCCAGGATCCAAGAGACCCAGTACTTC
D: .; J: TRBJ1-5; V: TRBV21-1; size: .; CDR3: CASSKGGQANQPQHF; DNA: TGTGCCAGCAGCAAAGGGGGACAGGCTAATCAGCCCCAGCATTTT
D: TRBD1; J: TRBJ1-1; V: TRBV5-6; size: once; CDR3: CASSWRGPSEAFF; DNA: TGTGCCAGCAGCTGGAGGGGGCCGTCTGAAGCTTTCTTT
D: .; J: TRBJ1-6; V: TRBV5-6; size: .; CDR3: CASSLGQANNSPLHF; DNA: TGTGCCAGCAGCTTGGGACAGGCAAATAATTCACCCCTCCACTTT
D: TRBD1; J: TRBJ1-4; V: TRBV6-1; size: .; CDR3: CASSEGWQGGEKLFF; DNA: TGTGCCAGCAGTGAAGGTTGGCAGGGGGGTGAAAAACTGTTTTTT
D: TRBD2; J: TRBJ2-7; V: TRBV5-1; size: .; CDR3: CASSFQTSGSYEQYF; DNA: TGCGCCAGCAGCTTCCAGACTAGCGGGAGTTACGAGCAGTACTTC
D: TRBD2; J: TRBJ2-2; V: TRBV7-9; size: .; CDR3: CASSLAGAGGPTGELFF; DNA: TGTGCCAGCAGCTTAGCAGGTGCGGGGGGACCTACCGGGGAGCTGTTTTTT
D: .; J: TRBJ2-7; V: TRBV7-9; size: .; CDR3: CASSSSVRAYEQYF; DNA: TGTGCCAGCAGCTCCTCGGTCAGGGCCTACGAGCAGTACTTC
D: .; J: TRBJ2-2; V: TRBV7-8; size: .; CDR3: CASSRPGGTTGELFF; DNA: TGTGCCAGCAGCCGACCCGGGGGTACCACCGGGGAGCTGTTTTTT
D: TRBD1; J: TRBJ1-2; V: TRBV7-3; size: few; CDR3: CASSLGTGLNYGYTF; DNA: TGTGCCAGCAGCTTGGGGACAGGCTTAAACTATGGCTACACCTTC
D: TRBD1; J: TRBJ1-5; V: TRBV6-5; size: .; CDR3: CASVGTGHNQPQHF; DNA: TGTGCCAGTGTCGGGACAGGGCACAATCAGCCCCAGCATTTT
D: TRBD2; J: TRBJ2-1; V: TRBV7-2; size: .; CDR3: CATMKSASGRAGNEQFF; DNA: TGTGCCACCATGAAGTCGGCTAGCGGGAGGGCCGGCAATGAGCAGTTCTTC
D: TRBD1; J: TRBJ1-4; V: TRBV5-6; size: .; CDR3: CASSLARQGAREKLFF; DNA: TGTGCCAGCAGCTTGGCTCGACAGGGGGCTAGGGAAAAACTGTTTTTT
D: .; J: TRBJ1-6; V: TRBV27; size: once; CDR3: CASSLAATLNSPLHF; DNA: TGTGCCAGCAGTTTAGCGGCAACCCTAAATTCACCCCTCCACTTT
D: .; J: TRBJ2-6; V: TRBV19; size: .; CDR3: CATSDSPGANVLTF; DNA: TGTGCCACCTCCGACAGTCCCGGGGCCAACGTCCTGACTTTC
D: .; J: TRBJ2-2; V: TRBV11-2; size: .; CDR3: CASSLDGWARKRHGTGELFF; DNA: TGTGCCAGCAGCTTAGATGGTTGGGCACGGAAAAGACACGGCACCGGGGAGCTGTTTTTT
D: .; J: TRBJ1-6; V: TRBV27; size: .; CDR3: CASSFGEGVNSPLHF; DNA: TGTGCCAGCAGTTTCGGGGAGGGGGTTAATTCACCCCTCCACTTT
D: .; J: TRBJ1-2; V: TRBV15; size: .; CDR3: CATSMEGGSGGYTF; DNA: TGTGCCACCAGCATGGAGGGCGGTAGCGGCGGCTACACCTTC
D: .; J: TRBJ2-7; V: TRBV6-6; size: .; CDR3: CASSYPGDRPYF; DNA: TGTGCCAGCAGTTACCCGGGGGACCGCCCGTACTTC
D: .; J: TRBJ1-6; V: TRBV6-1; size: .; CDR3: CASSAKGVPYNSPLHF; DNA: TGTGCCAGCAGTGCGAAAGGGGTCCCCTATAATTCACCCCTCCACTTT
D: TRBD1; J: TRBJ1-5; V: TRBV24-1; size: .; CDR3: CATSDPGGRQPQHF; DNA: TGTGCCACCAGTGACCCAGGGGGCCGCCAGCCCCAGCATTTT
D: TRBD2; J: TRBJ2-7; V: TRBV5-1; size: .; CDR3: CASSFTSGSYEQYF; DNA: TGCGCCAGCAGCTTTACTAGCGGGAGCTACGAGCAGTACTTC
D: .; J: TRBJ1-2; V: TRBV7-8; size: few; CDR3: CASSQTPAGGYGYTF; DNA: TGTGCCAGCAGCCAAACACCCGCCGGGGGCTATGGCTACACCTTC
D: .; J: TRBJ1-6; V: TRBV7-2; size: .; CDR3: CATKDTYNSPLHF; DNA: TGTGCCACCAAAGACACATATAATTCACCCCTCCACTTT
D: .; J: TRBJ1-1; V: TRBV27; size: .; CDR3: CASSFRRGTEAFF; DNA: TGTGCCAGCAGTTTCCGCAGGGGCACTGAAGCTTTCTTT
D: .; J: TRBJ1-3; V: TRBV5-1; size: few; CDR3: CASSLSWRANSGNTIYF; DNA: TGCGCCAGCAGCTTGTCTTGGAGGGCGAACTCTGGAAACACCATATATTTT
D: TRBD2; J: TRBJ2-1; V: TRBV20-1; size: .; CDR3: CSASSGTSGFYNEQFF; DNA: TGCAGTGCTAGTTCCGGGACTAGCGGGTTCTACAATGAGCAGTTCTTC
D: .; J: TRBJ1-2; V: TRBV7-2; size: .; CDR3: CASSLGRRNYGYTF; DNA: TGTGCCAGCAGCTTAGGAAGGCGGAACTATGGCTACACCTTC
D: TRBD1; J: TRBJ1-6; V: TRBV7-2; size: .; CDR3: CASSPRTGNPPLHF; DNA: TGTGCCAGCAGCCCGAGGACAGGGAACCCTCCCCTCCACTTT
D: TRBD1; J: TRBJ2-7; V: TRBV5-1; size: .; CDR3: CASSIQGDEQYF; DNA: TGCGCCAGCAGCATACAGGGGGACGAGCAGTACTTC